This T cell receptor (beta chain) was captured by sequencing in a study of long-term antiretroviral therapy in people with HIV. Study findings and constraints: Once patients were on ART, diversity went higher but still fell short of transplant donor controls. Compared with controls, HIV repertoires showed narrower CDR3 length ranges. Adherence to ART, viral resistance and therapy changes lacked any data. Dating from the mid-2000s to the late 2010s, the blood was possibly obtained under older ART regimens.

The germline V gene encodes CDR1 SSHAT and CDR2 FNYEAQ (reference sequence). This CDR3 comprises 14 residues. Survey-level immunoSEQ v3.0 assays were run. Produced via immunoSEQ multiplex PCR; TCRdb's table is partial and in-frame only. Of around 15,000 clones listed, around nine tenths are singletons. Details on this clone: Its antigen remains unknown. An end of the junction differs from the germline gene, which may be a read error.

This receptor was obtained from a man aged 45-65 years with HIV. The sequencing used unsorted PBMCs, collected 0.7 years before starting antiretroviral therapy. The V call is TRBV7-7, the J call TRBJ1-2; D might be TRBD1 (5 bases). CDR3 sequence: CASSPLASGGGYTF. In DNA, the CDR3 is TGTGCTAGCAGCCCCTTGGCTTCCGGGGGTGGCTACACCTTC.